The 30 T cell receptor beta chains below all came from one sample that was sequenced in a study of T cells after yellow fever vaccination. Each CDR3 protein gets one entry after TCRdb re-called the 5' RACE reads with MiXCR. The table has 300,000 to 400,000 distinct CDR3 sequences, around 10% seen once. The sequences come from CD4+ T cells sorted from PBMCs, collected 45 days after the yellow fever booster vaccination. Receptors originate from a man aged 18-30 years who received the YFV17D yellow fever vaccine.

This clonotype has only a few counts. The V call is TRBV4-3, the J call TRBJ2-3; D is unresolved. The CDR3 totals 14 residues. V shed 0 bases and J shed 3 bases, with 7 bases lying between them. Germline loops: CDR1 LGHNA, CDR2 YSLEER. This chain's CDR3 is CASSQDQGTDTQYF. DNA for the CDR3: TGCGCCAGCAGCCAAGATCAAGGGACAGATACGCAGTATTTT.

The CDR3 sequence is CASSFDTRVTNTGELFF. The CDR3 DNA reads TGCGCCAGCAGCTTTGACACAAGGGTAACGAACACCGGGGAGCTGTTTTTT. The chain combines TRBV5-1 with TRBJ2-2, with no clear D. The germline V gene encodes CDR1 SGHRS and CDR2 YFSETQ. V lost 2 bases and J lost 0, with 14 bases in between. This CDR3 has 17 residues. Complete variable domain (other parts from reference TRBV5-1 and TRBJ2-2): KAGVTQTPRYLIKTRGQQVTLSCSPISGHRSVSWYQQTPGQGLQFLFEYFSETQRNKGNFPGRFSGRQFSNSRSEMNVSTLELGDSALYLCASSFDTRVTNTGELFFGEGSRLTVL.

The V and J genes are TRBV29-1 and TRBJ1-1; a weak D match, TRBD1 (5 bases). CDR3 size: 14 residues. The germline gives CDR1 SQVTM, CDR2 ANQGSEA. V lost 7 bases and J 5 bases, leaving 20 bases between the germline ends. For the CDR3, the DNA is TGCAGCGGTGTTAGTAGAGGGGTATATACTGAAGCTTTCTTT. Translated, it gives CSGVSRGVYTEAFF.

The chain joins TRBV6-2 or TRBV6-3 to TRBJ2-3; TRBD1 agrees at 9 bases. Germline CDR1 and CDR2: MNHEY and SVGEGT. J lost 2 bases, V lost 0 bases, and 3 bases had no gene match. This CDR3 spans 16 amino acids. CDR3: CASSYSGQGPTDTQYF. The CDR3 coding sequence is TGTGCCAGCAGTTACTCGGGACAGGGACCCACAGATACGCAGTATTTT.

This clonotype came up a few times. This sequence joins TRBV6-1 and TRBJ2-4, with a tentative D call TRBD1 (5 bases). CDR3 length: 15 amino acids. Trimming pared 4 bases from V and 3 bases from J, leaving 13 bases between. Germline CDR1 MNHNS, CDR2 SASEGT. CDR3 coding DNA: TGTGCCAGCAGTGGACAGTCATGGGGCAAAAACATTCAGTACTTC. It yields the protein CASSGQSWGKNIQYF.

The DNA of the CDR3 is TGTGCCAGCCGGCGGAGTTCCCCCCCAAAAGCAGCTTTCTTT. Translating it yields CASRRSSPPKAAFF. The chain carries TRBV6-2 or TRBV6-3 and TRBJ1-1, with D unclear. CDR1 is MNHEY, CDR2 SVGEGT, per germline. The germline V and J ends were trimmed by 8 bases and 10 bases, with 23 bases remaining between them. The CDR3 has 14 amino acids.

This sequence joins TRBV6-1 and TRBJ2-3, with a possible D match to TRBD2 (6 bases). Germline V CDR1 and CDR2: MNHNS, SASEGT. This CDR3 is 13 amino acids long. The V and J ends lost 4 bases and 6 bases respectively, with 11 bases between them. The chain's CDR3 is CASSGSGRDTQYF. DNA of the CDR3: TGTGCCAGCAGTGGGTCTGGGAGGGATACGCAGTATTTT.

Here the CDR3 reads CARPGQWIYHTEAFF. In DNA, the CDR3 is TGTGCCAGACCGGGACAGTGGATTTATCACACTGAAGCTTTCTTT. V is TRBV19 and J is TRBJ1-1; 7 bases align to TRBD1. V trimming: 9 bases; J trimming: 3 bases; junction bases outside the gene matches: 13. Germline CDR1 LNHDA, CDR2 SQIVND (reference sequence). The CDR3 sequence is 15 residues long.

The chain joins TRBV20-1 to TRBJ2-7; TRBD2 matches 10 bases. Germline V gives CDR1 DFQATT, CDR2 SNEGSKA (reference sequence). V shed 3 bases and J 5 bases; nucleotides not matched to a gene: 7. The CDR3 loop spans 14 amino acids. DNA for the CDR3: TGCAGTGCTAGTGACCCTCTAGCGGGGGACGAGCAGTACTTC. Translation: CSASDPLAGDEQYF.

V gene TRBV6-5 combines with J gene TRBJ1-2; maybe TRBD1 (5 bases). This CDR3 contains 15 residues. The germline gives CDR1 MNHEY, CDR2 SVGAGI. The V and J ends lost 7 bases and 2 bases respectively, with 17 bases between them. The CDR3 sequence: CASKRTRGGNYGYTF. The DNA for the CDR3 is TGTGCCAGCAAACGAACAAGGGGAGGAAACTATGGCTACACCTTC.

This clonotype was counted between two and nine times. The rearrangement uses TRBV9 and TRBJ2-7; D perhaps matches TRBD1 (6 bases). There are 14 residues in the CDR3. V was shortened by 5 bases and J by 3 bases, with 15 bases between the two germline ends. Germline-derived CDR1 and CDR2 are SGDLS and YYNGEE. The CDR3 loop is CASSYRARVYEQYV. CDR3 DNA: TGTGCCAGCAGTTACAGGGCTAGGGTCTACGAGCAGTACGTC.

This clonotype was detected a few times. V is TRBV24-1 and J is TRBJ2-5; weak D call: TRBD1 (6 bases). The V gene lost 0 bases and the J gene lost 3 bases, with 10 bases spanning the gap. Germline assignment: CDR1 KGHDR and CDR2 SFDVKD. The CDR3 has 15 amino acids. For the CDR3, the DNA is TGTGCCACCAGTGATTTGCACAGGGCTAAAGAGACCCAGTACTTC. It encodes CATSDLHRAKETQYF.

The chain couples TRBV28 to TRBJ1-3; maybe TRBD1 (5 bases). There are 11 residues in the CDR3. V was pared by 6 bases and J by 10 bases, with 10 bases between. From germline, CDR1 is MDHEN and CDR2 SYDVKM. The CDR3 coding sequence is TGTGCCAGCAGCGAGGGGACGACCATATATTTT. Residues: CASSEGTTIYF. Full variable domain (remainder filled in from reference TRBV28 and TRBJ1-3): DVKVTQSSRYLVKRTGEKVFLECVQDMDHENMFWYRQDPGLGLRLIYFSYDVKMKEKGDIPEGYSVSREKKERFSLILESASTNQTSMYLCASSEGTTIYFGEGSWLTVV.

This chain connects TRBV7-2 to TRBJ2-7, with D possibly matching TRBD2 (6 bases). V lost 2 bases and J lost 3, with 14 bases in between. The germline gives CDR1 SGHTA, CDR2 FQGNSA. The CDR3 spans 15 residues. CDR3: CASSLYTGGDYEQYF. CDR3 nucleotide sequence: TGTGCCAGCAGCTTATATACCGGAGGGGACTACGAGCAGTACTTC.

This sequence joins TRBV4-1 and TRBJ2-5; weak D call: TRBD1 (5 bases). Germline V gene data show CDR1 as MGHRA and CDR2 as YSYEKL. Between the trimmed V and J ends, which lost 1 base and 5 bases, there was a span of 17 bases. CDR3 size: 16 residues. The CDR3 reads CASSQVKGPRGETQYF. The CDR3, as DNA: TGCGCCAGCAGCCAAGTTAAGGGGCCGCGTGGGGAGACCCAGTACTTC.

This chain joins TRBV28 and TRBJ2-5; D uncertain. Trimming stripped 2 bases from V and 1 base from J, with 11 bases between. The length of the CDR3 is 15 residues. The germline V gene encodes CDR1 MDHEN and CDR2 SYDVKM. For the CDR3, the DNA is TGTGCCAGCAGTTTAAGTGGTGTAGCCCAAGAGACCCAGTACTTC. Translating gives CASSLSGVAQETQYF.

This clonotype was counted only a few times. This chain joins TRBV7-2 and TRBJ1-6; D is unclear. The V gene lost 0 bases and the J gene lost 9 bases, with 9 bases spanning the gap. The CDR3 length is 14 residues. Germline CDR1 is SGHTA and CDR2 is FQGNSA. This CDR3 reads CASSLALWGSPLHF. The CDR3 nucleotides read TGTGCCAGCAGCTTAGCGCTTTGGGGTTCACCCCTCCACTTT.

In its sample, this clonotype was seen a few times. The chain combines TRBV6-5 with TRBJ2-5, with D tentatively TRBD2 (6 bases). V was pared by 7 bases and J by 5 bases, with 17 bases between. CDR3 length: 14 amino acids. CDR1 is MNHEY, CDR2 SVGAGI, per germline. CDR3 sequence reads: CASTRRAGGETQYF. DNA for the CDR3: TGTGCCAGCACCCGTAGGGCCGGGGGTGAGACCCAGTACTTC.

V and J are TRBV29-1 and TRBJ1-1; D might be TRBD1 (5 bases). Germline loops: CDR1 SQVTM, CDR2 ANQGSEA. There are 13 residues in the CDR3. V was clipped by 6 bases and J by 0 bases, with 11 bases between them. The CDR3 is CSVSGRLNTEAFF. Written as DNA, the CDR3 is TGCAGCGTCTCGGGACGCTTGAACACTGAAGCTTTCTTT.

The table lists this clonotype with a few counts. One base away lies a much larger clone, so this may be a sequencing read error. The CDR3 sequence is CASSLAGYEKLFF. In DNA form, the CDR3 reads TGTGCCAGCAGCTTAGCAGGGTATGAAAAACTGTTTTTT. The genes are TRBV7-9 and TRBJ1-4, with D unclear. Germline assignment: CDR1 SEHNR and CDR2 FQNEAQ (reference sequence). This CDR3 is built from 13 residues. The V end was cut by 0 bases, the J end by 6 bases, with 5 bases between.

The rearrangement joins TRBV2 to TRBJ1-2; the D gene is possibly TRBD1 (6 bases). The CDR3 is made up of 14 amino acids. The V gene lost 7 bases and the J gene lost 0 bases, with 12 bases spanning the gap. Germline V lookup: CDR1 SNHLY, CDR2 FYNNEI. Here the CDR3 DNA reads TGTGCCAGCATGAGACAGGTTACTAACTATGGCTACACCTTC. Translated, it gives CASMRQVTNYGYTF.

This clonotype came up a few times. The rearrangement links TRBV20-1 to TRBJ2-1; either TRBD1 or TRBD2 may fit D (6 bases each). There are 15 residues in the CDR3. Germline values: CDR1 DFQATT, CDR2 SNEGSKA (reference sequence). The V and J ends lost 4 bases and 8 bases respectively, with 21 bases between them. The CDR3 protein is CSAKTSERGGHEQFF. CDR3 DNA: TGCAGTGCTAAGACCTCCGAGCGAGGGGGGCATGAGCAGTTCTTC.

V is TRBV7-2 and J is TRBJ2-7, with 9 nucleotides matching TRBD2. The CDR3 runs 19 residues. Germline V gene sequence: CDR1 SGHTA, CDR2 FQGNSA. J gave up 7 bases and V 2 bases, and 21 bases lay outside the gene matches. DNA for the CDR3: TGTGCCAGCAGCTTAAGTCTGCTTTTAGTAGCGGGGGACCCCGGGGAGCAGTACTTC. This codes for CASSLSLLLVAGDPGEQYF. Combining the CDR3 with reference TRBV7-2 and TRBJ2-7 gives the whole variable domain GAGVSQSPSNKVTEKGKDVELRCDPISGHTALYWYRQSLGQGLEFLIYFQGNSAPDKSGLPSDRFSAERTGGSVSTLTIQRTQQEDSAVYLCASSLSLLLVAGDPGEQYFGPGTRLTVT.

This clonotype was counted a few times. The chain combines TRBV10-3 with TRBJ1-5; 8 bases are shared with TRBD1. With V trimmed by 5 bases and J by 6 bases, 3 bases remained unmatched. The CDR3 totals 13 residues. Germline V lookup: CDR1 ENHRY, CDR2 SYGVKD. The CDR3 DNA is TGTGCCATCAGTTCAGGGGGCGGTCAGCCCCAGCATTTT. Amino acid sequence: CAISSGGGQPQHF.

This clonotype came up a few times. The rearrangement joins TRBV18 to TRBJ2-4; 11 positions match TRBD2. J gave up 6 bases and V 2 bases, and 12 bases lay outside the gene matches. The CDR3 is made up of 18 amino acids. Germline V gives CDR1 KGHSH, CDR2 LQKENI. The CDR3 spells CASSPDYLAGGGGNIQYF. The CDR3 DNA reads TGTGCCAGCTCACCAGATTATCTAGCGGGGGGAGGAGGAAACATTCAGTACTTC.

This rearrangement joins TRBV9 to TRBJ2-2; D may be TRBD2 (6 bases). Trimming cost V 4 bases and J 6 bases, with 13 bases left between them. CDR1 is SGDLS and CDR2 is YYNGEE in the germline V gene. This CDR3 comprises 14 residues. The CDR3 loop reads CASSRGLRAGELFF. DNA of the CDR3: TGTGCCAGCAGCCGGGGACTCCGCGCCGGGGAGCTGTTTTTT.

This clonotype was seen a handful of times. The rearrangement links TRBV18 to TRBJ1-3, with D maybe TRBD1 (5 bases). The V end lost 3 bases, the J end lost 1 base, and 19 bases lay between the germline ends. From germline, CDR1 is KGHSH and CDR2 LQKENI. CDR3 size: 18 residues. The CDR3 DNA is TGTGCCAGCTCACCGATGGTGGGGACCGCCGATTCTGGAAACACCATATATTTT. This gives the protein CASSPMVGTADSGNTIYF.

The sample holds a few counts of this clonotype. The chain is built from TRBV5-1 and TRBJ2-1, with 7 nucleotides matching TRBD2. V shed 1 base and J 0 bases; nucleotides not matched to a gene: 4. The CDR3 spans 16 residues. The germline V gene encodes CDR1 SGHRS and CDR2 YFSETQ. This chain's CDR3 is CASSLSPGGSYNEQFF. The CDR3, as DNA: TGCGCCAGCAGCTTGTCTCCGGGGGGCTCCTACAATGAGCAGTTCTTC.

The rearrangement uses TRBV20-1 and TRBJ2-5; a weak D match, TRBD1 (6 bases). V was pared by 3 bases and J by 5 bases, with 10 bases between. The germline V gene encodes CDR1 DFQATT and CDR2 SNEGSKA (reference sequence). This CDR3 comprises 12 residues. The DNA for the CDR3 is TGCAGTGCTAGCTACGACAGGGAGACCCAGTACTTC. Translating it yields CSASYDRETQYF.

The chain has TRBV28 and TRBJ2-1; D ambiguous. Trimming pared 3 bases from V and 5 bases from J, leaving 8 bases between. Germline V gene data show CDR1 as MDHEN and CDR2 as SYDVKM. The length of the CDR3 is 13 residues. The CDR3 DNA reads as TGTGCCAGCAGTTTCCTGGCTAACAATGAGCAGTTCTTC. Translated: CASSFLANNEQFF.